This paragraph reports one T cell receptor (beta chain). The CDR3 has 15 residues. Losses at the gene ends were 6 bases for V and 0 bases for J; bases not matched to a gene: 7. Germline assignment: CDR1 MNHEY and CDR2 SVGAGI. These data are taken from a study of blood T cell repertoires in COVID-19. The data were produced by immunoSEQ multiplex PCR, yet TCRdb's version contains in-frame clones alone and is incomplete. The sample holds around 150,000 clones; approximately 91% are singletons and the top ten take 2% to 3%. The specimen was peripheral blood. The sequence was obtained from a young man with acute or convalescent COVID-19. This chain joins TRBV6-5 and TRBJ1-2; 7 positions agree with TRBD1. The CDR3 region is CASSLDRVANYGYTF. The CDR3 region has the DNA TGTGCCAGCAGCCTCGACAGGGTAGCTAACTATGGCTACACCTTC.